This T cell receptor beta chain was captured in a study of blood T cell repertoires in COVID-19. For the study at large: Samples taken during acute and convalescent COVID-19 were collected in the United States, Italy and Spain. From T cells, B-cell-depleted T cells, or PBMCs came the material, which was cDNA or gDNA.

Only in-frame clones appear in the TCRdb table, and some are missing; sequencing was by immunoSEQ multiplex PCR. This table has 200,000 to 300,000 clones, 70% to 90% appearing once. The CDR3 totals 14 residues. The J segment lost 9 bases and the V segment lost 3 bases, leaving 1 base of the junction unmatched. The germline V gene encodes CDR1 LNHNV and CDR2 YYDKDF (reference sequence). This study enrolled people aged roughly 18 to 90 from about two dozen US geographic areas. Assignment of participants to cohorts was predicated upon participant-reported clinical history. This chain joins TRBV15 and TRBJ1-6, with 11 bases matching TRBD1. This TCR derives from a woman aged 35 to 49 with acute COVID-19. Sample: PBMCs or T cells enriched from blood (not recorded which). The CDR3 region has the DNA TGTGCCACCAGCAGGGGGACAGGGGGTTCACCCCTCCACTTT. Translation: CATSRGTGGSPLHF. Using reference TRBV15 and TRBJ1-6 for the parts outside the CDR3, the full variable domain is DAMVIQNPRYQVTQFGKPVTLSCSQTLNHNVMYWYQQKSSQAPKLLFHYYDKDFNNEADTPDNFQSRRPNTSFCFLDIRSPGLGDTAMYLCATSRGTGGSPLHFGNGTRLTVT.